These T cell receptor beta chains were read from a single sample in a study of naive and memory T cell subsets. TCRdb reanalysed the UMI-ligation and nested PCR reads using MiXCR and keeps one entry per CDR3 protein. The data show approximately 140,000 distinct CDR3 sequences, 22% seen once. Sequencing was carried out using naive CD4+ T cells from blood. These receptors came from a human donor in good health. Both conserved end residues are part of each CDR3. D genes are given only for firm matches. The listing skips clone size in some rows; elsewhere it reads once, few, many or a size class.

D	size	V	J	DNA	CDR3
.	.	TRBV27	TRBJ1-2	TGTGCCAGCCGGGGGGTTAACTATGGCTACACCTTC	CASRGVNYGYTF
TRBD2	many	TRBV29-1	TRBJ2-1	TGCAGCGTTAGCCCGGGACTAGCTTTTCGGAATGAGCAGTTCTTC	CSVSPGLAFRNEQFF
TRBD1	.	TRBV20-1	TRBJ1-4	TGCAGTGCTAGCGGGACAGGGTTAGAAAAACTGTTTTTT	CSASGTGLEKLFF
TRBD1	few	TRBV10-3	TRBJ1-5	TGTGCCACCGGCGGGACAGGGGCCGAGTATAGCAATCAGCCCCAGCATTTT	CATGGTGAEYSNQPQHF
TRBD1	.	TRBV20-1	TRBJ1-1	TGCAGTGCTCCGGGACAGTCGAACACTGAAGCTTTCTTT	CSAPGQSNTEAFF
.	.	TRBV11-1	TRBJ2-4	TGTGCCAGCAGTTCCGGGACCCACGGGATTCAGTACTTC	CASSSGTHGIQYF
TRBD1	.	TRBV29-1	TRBJ2-1	TGCAGCGTGGCCAGGGGGCTCTCCTACAATGAGCAGTTCTTC	CSVARGLSYNEQFF
.	few	TRBV7-3	TRBJ1-2	TGTGCCAGCAGCTTAACTTTTCATGACGGCTACACCTTC	CASSLTFHDGYTF
TRBD1	.	TRBV7-9	TRBJ2-7	TGTGCCAGCAGCTTAGCCGGGACAGGGTACGAGCAGTACTTC	CASSLAGTGYEQYF
TRBD1	once	TRBV20-1	TRBJ2-5	TGCAGTGCCACGACAGGGGCGATACAAGAGACCCAGTACTTC	CSATTGAIQETQYF
.	few	TRBV28	TRBJ2-1	TGTGCCACTAGGGTCTTTCTCGACAGGGAGCAGTTCTTC	CATRVFLDREQFF
TRBD2	.	TRBV5-1	TRBJ2-2	TGCGCCAGCAGCACTCCTAGCGGGATTAACACCGGGGAGCTGTTTTTT	CASSTPSGINTGELFF
TRBD2	.	TRBV6-6	TRBJ2-7	TGTGCCAGCAGTGCCGGGACAGCCGGGACTAGCTTTTACGAGCAGTACTTC	CASSAGTAGTSFYEQYF
TRBD2	.	TRBV27	TRBJ2-2	TGTGCCAGCAGTCGTCCAGCGGGAGGGGCAACCGGGGAGCTGTTTTTT	CASSRPAGGATGELFF
TRBD2	.	TRBV28	TRBJ2-1	TGTGCCAGCAGTCCGACTAGCGGGTTTTACAATGAGCAGTTCTTC	CASSPTSGFYNEQFF
.	once	TRBV20-1	TRBJ1-1	TGCAGTGCTAGAGACGGTCAGAGAGCTTGGGGTGAAGCTTTCTTT	CSARDGQRAWGEAFF
TRBD2	.	TRBV7-2	TRBJ2-7	TGTGCCAGCAGCTCAGAGACTAGCGGGAGTAATGTCCGTCCCTACGAGCAGTACTTC	CASSSETSGSNVRPYEQYF
.	few	TRBV14	TRBJ2-7	TGTGCCAGCAGCCAAGATCCGACTAGTCCCTACGAGCAGTACTTC	CASSQDPTSPYEQYF
.	.	TRBV20-1	TRBJ2-1	TGCAGTGGTAACCCTCCCTCACGGTGGCAGTTCTTC	CSGNPPSRWQFF
.	.	TRBV20-1	TRBJ1-6	TGCAGTGCTAGAGACAGGGGAGGATCACCCCTCCACTTT	CSARDRGGSPLHF
.	.	TRBV28	TRBJ1-4	TGTGCCAGCTCTTCAACTAATGAAAAACTGTTTTTT	CASSSTNEKLFF
.	many	TRBV29-1	TRBJ2-1	TGCAGCGTTGAAAGGTCCTACAATGAGCAGTTCTTC	CSVERSYNEQFF
.	.	TRBV28	TRBJ2-1	TGTGCCAGCAGTTCCAGCGCGAGCTCCTACAATGAGCAGTTCTTC	CASSSSASSYNEQFF
.	few	TRBV11-2	TRBJ2-2	TGTGCCAGCAGCCCGGGCCAGAGGGCCCCCGGGGAGCTGTTTTTT	CASSPGQRAPGELFF
.	many	TRBV30	TRBJ2-2	TGTGCCTGGAGTGTAAAAGTGGCCGGGGAGCTGTTTTTT	CAWSVKVAGELFF
.	.	TRBV18	TRBJ2-1	TGTGCCAGCTCACCAACGGAGGGGATGTCGCCTTTCTTC	CASSPTEGMSPFF
.	few	TRBV14	TRBJ1-1	TGTGCCAGCAGCCGCAGGACGGGGACTGAAGCTTTCTTT	CASSRRTGTEAFF
.	few	TRBV9	TRBJ1-1	TGTGCCAGCAGCGTAGACAGCTGGACTGAAGCTTTCTTT	CASSVDSWTEAFF
.	.	TRBV12-3/TRBV12-4	TRBJ1-1	TGTGCCAGCAGTTTTCTCAGGACAGTTTGGACTGAAGCTTTCTTT	CASSFLRTVWTEAFF
.	few	TRBV20-1	TRBJ1-5	TGCAGTGCTAGAGACGTGGTTTTCGGCAATCAGCCCCAGCATTTT	CSARDVVFGNQPQHF
.	few	TRBV6-6	TRBJ2-2	TGTGCCAGCAGTGTCGTGGGAGGAGGTCCCGGGGAGCTGTTTTTT	CASSVVGGGPGELFF
TRBD2	few	TRBV27	TRBJ2-3	TGTGCCAGCAGTCAATTAGCGGGAGGATTGACAGATACGCAGTATTTT	CASSQLAGGLTDTQYF
TRBD1	few	TRBV4-1	TRBJ1-4	TGCGCCAGCAGCCAAGCTCCAGGGGGAACTAATGAAAAACTGTTTTTT	CASSQAPGGTNEKLFF
.	few	TRBV12-3/TRBV12-4	TRBJ1-5	TGTGCCAGCAGTTTTCGTGGTCGCAATCAGCCCCAGCATTTT	CASSFRGRNQPQHF
TRBD1	few	TRBV3-1	TRBJ1-6	TGTGCCAGCAGCCATGGACAGGGGAATTCACCCCTCCACTTT	CASSHGQGNSPLHF
TRBD2	few	TRBV20-1	TRBJ2-5	TGCAGTGCTAGAGATCTAGCGGCGGGAAGAGAGACCCAGTACTTC	CSARDLAAGRETQYF
.	few	TRBV27	TRBJ1-5	TGTGCCAGCAGTTTACAGGGATTTGACAATCAGCCCCAGCATTTT	CASSLQGFDNQPQHF
.	.	TRBV5-1	TRBJ2-5	TGCGCCAGCAGCTTGAGCTCGCAGTCAAAAGAGACCCAGTACTTC	CASSLSSQSKETQYF
.	many	TRBV7-9	TRBJ1-5	TGTGCCAGCAGCTTAGCGGGAGGAAATCAGCCCCAGCATTTT	CASSLAGGNQPQHF
.	.	TRBV2	TRBJ2-1	TGTGCCAGCAGCCGGGATGGCCGCTACAATGAGCAGTTCTTC	CASSRDGRYNEQFF
.	.	TRBV18	TRBJ1-4	TGTGCCAGCTCACCACCGACACCGGCAACTAATGAAAAACTGTTTTTT	CASSPPTPATNEKLFF
.	.	TRBV7-2	TRBJ2-5	TGTGCCAGCAGCTTAGGCTCGGCAGGGTTAGAGACCCAGTACTTC	CASSLGSAGLETQYF